This T cell receptor (beta chain) originates from a study of T cells in tumors after PD-1 blockade. Study-wide context: A subset received ongoing vismodegib 150 mg daily alongside anti-PD-1 therapy.

Genomic DNA template from tumor biopsies or peripheral blood, roughly 616 ng to 6,004 ng input. TCRdb's table, derived via immunoSEQ multiplex PCR, lists solely in-frame clones and lacks some. The profile shows roughly 15,000 clones, about four fifths of them singletons. Concerning this clone: The junction differs from germline at one of its ends, possibly a read error.

CDR3 length: 19 residues. CDR1 is SNHLY and CDR2 is FYNNEI in the germline V gene. The V gene is TRBV2, the J gene TRBJ2-1; D is possibly TRBD2 (7 bases). The sample here was PBMCs, taken after anti-PD-1 treatment. The sequence was obtained from a human donor with basal cell carcinoma. DNA for the CDR3: TGTCCCAGCAGTGAAGGGGGGGCGGGGGCGGGGAGCTCCTACAATGAGCAGTTCTTC. Encoded protein: CPSSEGGAGAGSSYNEQFF.